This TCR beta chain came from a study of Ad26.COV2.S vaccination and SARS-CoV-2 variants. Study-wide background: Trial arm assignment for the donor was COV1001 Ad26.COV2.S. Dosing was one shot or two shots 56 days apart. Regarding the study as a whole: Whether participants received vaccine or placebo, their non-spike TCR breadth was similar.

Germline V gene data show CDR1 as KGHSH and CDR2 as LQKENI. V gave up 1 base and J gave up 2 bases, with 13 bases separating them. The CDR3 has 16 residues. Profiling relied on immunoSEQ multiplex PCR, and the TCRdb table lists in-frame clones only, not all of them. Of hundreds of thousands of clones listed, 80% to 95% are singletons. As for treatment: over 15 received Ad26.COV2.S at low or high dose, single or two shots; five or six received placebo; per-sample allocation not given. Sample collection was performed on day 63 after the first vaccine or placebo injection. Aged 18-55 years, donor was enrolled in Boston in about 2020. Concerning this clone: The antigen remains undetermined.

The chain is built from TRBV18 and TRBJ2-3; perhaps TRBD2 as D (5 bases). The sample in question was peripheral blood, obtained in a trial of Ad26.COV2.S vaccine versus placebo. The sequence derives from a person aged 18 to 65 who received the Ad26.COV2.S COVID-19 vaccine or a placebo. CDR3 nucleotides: TGTGCCAGCTCACCACAGGTTTTCGGGAACACAGATACGCAGTATTTT. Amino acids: CASSPQVFGNTDTQYF.